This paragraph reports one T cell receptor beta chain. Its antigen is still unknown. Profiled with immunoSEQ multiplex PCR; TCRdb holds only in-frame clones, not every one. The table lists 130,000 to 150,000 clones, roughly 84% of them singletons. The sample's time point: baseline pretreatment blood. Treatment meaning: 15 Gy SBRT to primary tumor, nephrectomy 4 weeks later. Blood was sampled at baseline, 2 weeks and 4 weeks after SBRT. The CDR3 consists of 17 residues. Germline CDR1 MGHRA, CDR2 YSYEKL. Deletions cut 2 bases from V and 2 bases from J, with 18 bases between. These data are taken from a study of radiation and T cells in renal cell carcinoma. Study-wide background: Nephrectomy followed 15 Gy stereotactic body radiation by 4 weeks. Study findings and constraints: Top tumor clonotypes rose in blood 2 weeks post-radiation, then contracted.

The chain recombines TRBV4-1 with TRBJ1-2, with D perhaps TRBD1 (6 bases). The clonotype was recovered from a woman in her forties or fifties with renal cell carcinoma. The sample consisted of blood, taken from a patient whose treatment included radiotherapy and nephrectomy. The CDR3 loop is CASSQSNRVPPNYGYTF. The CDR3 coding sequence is TGCGCCAGCAGCCAAAGTAACAGGGTACCCCCAAACTATGGCTACACCTTC.